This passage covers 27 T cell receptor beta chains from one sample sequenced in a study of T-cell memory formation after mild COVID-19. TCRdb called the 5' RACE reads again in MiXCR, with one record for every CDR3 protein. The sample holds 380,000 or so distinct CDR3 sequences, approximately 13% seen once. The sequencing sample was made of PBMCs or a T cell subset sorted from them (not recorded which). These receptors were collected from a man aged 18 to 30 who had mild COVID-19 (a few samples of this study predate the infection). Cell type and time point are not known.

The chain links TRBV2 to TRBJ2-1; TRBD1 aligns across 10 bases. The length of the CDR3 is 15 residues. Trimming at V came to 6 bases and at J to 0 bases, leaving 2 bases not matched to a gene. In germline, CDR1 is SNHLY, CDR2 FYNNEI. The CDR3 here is CASRRDRGSYNEQFF. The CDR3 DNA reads TGTGCCAGCAGAAGGGACAGGGGCTCCTACAATGAGCAGTTCTTC.

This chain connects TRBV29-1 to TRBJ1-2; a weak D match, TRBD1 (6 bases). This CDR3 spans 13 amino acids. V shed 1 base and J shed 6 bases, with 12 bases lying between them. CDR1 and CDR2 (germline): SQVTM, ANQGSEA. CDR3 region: CSVEGGGRHGYTF. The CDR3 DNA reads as TGCAGCGTTGAAGGAGGGGGGAGGCATGGCTACACCTTC.

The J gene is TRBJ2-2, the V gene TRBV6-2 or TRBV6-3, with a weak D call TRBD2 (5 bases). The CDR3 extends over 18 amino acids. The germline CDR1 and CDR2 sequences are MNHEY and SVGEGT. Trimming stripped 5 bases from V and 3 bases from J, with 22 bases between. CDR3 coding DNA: TGTGCCAGCAGTACCCAGCCGGGTGGGCGGGCCGACACCGGGGAGCTGTTTTTT. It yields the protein CASSTQPGGRADTGELFF.

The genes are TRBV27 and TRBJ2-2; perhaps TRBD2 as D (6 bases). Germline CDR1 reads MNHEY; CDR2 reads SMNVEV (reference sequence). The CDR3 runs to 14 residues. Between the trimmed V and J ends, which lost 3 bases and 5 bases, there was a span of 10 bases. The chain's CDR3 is CASSFKLATGELFF. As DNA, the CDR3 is TGTGCCAGCAGTTTTAAACTAGCAACCGGGGAGCTGTTTTTT.

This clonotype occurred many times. The DNA of the CDR3 is TGTGCCAGCTCACCCAACGGTGGGGCTGGCGGCTACACCTTC. Its protein is CASSPNGGAGGYTF. J is TRBJ1-2 and V is TRBV18; D might be TRBD1 (5 bases). This CDR3 contains 14 residues. The germline gives CDR1 KGHSH, CDR2 LQKENI. V shed 3 bases and J shed 8 bases, with 16 bases lying between them.

In nucleotides, the CDR3 is TGTGCCATCAGTGAGGCGACAGGGCCACAAGAGACCCAGTACTTC. Residues: CAISEATGPQETQYF. The chain joins TRBV10-3 to TRBJ2-5; TRBD1 matches at 7 bases. With 2 bases clipped from V and 2 bases from J, the junction kept 5 bases outside the gene matches. CDR3 length: 15 residues. Germline V lookup: CDR1 ENHRY, CDR2 SYGVKD.

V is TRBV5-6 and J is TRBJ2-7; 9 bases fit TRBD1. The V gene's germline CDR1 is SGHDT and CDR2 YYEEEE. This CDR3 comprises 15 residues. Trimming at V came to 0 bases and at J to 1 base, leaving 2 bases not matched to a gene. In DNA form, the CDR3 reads TGTGCCAGCAGCTTGGCGGGACAGGGTTCCTACGAGCAGTACGTC. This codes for CASSLAGQGSYEQYV.

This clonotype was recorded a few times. In DNA form, the CDR3 reads TGTGCCACCGGATTGTGGGTGGACACTGAAGCTTTCTTT. The encoded protein is CATGLWVDTEAFF. The rearrangement links TRBV7-2 to TRBJ1-1; no definite D call. CDR3 length equals 13 residues. The V gene lost 10 bases and the J gene lost 3 bases, with 15 bases spanning the gap. CDR1 and CDR2 (germline): SGHTA, FQGNSA.

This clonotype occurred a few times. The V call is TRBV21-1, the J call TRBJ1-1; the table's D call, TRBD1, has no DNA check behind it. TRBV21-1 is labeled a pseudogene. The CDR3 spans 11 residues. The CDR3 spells CANLPTGEAFF. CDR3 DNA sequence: TGTGCCAACTTACCCACAGGTGAAGCTTTCTTT.

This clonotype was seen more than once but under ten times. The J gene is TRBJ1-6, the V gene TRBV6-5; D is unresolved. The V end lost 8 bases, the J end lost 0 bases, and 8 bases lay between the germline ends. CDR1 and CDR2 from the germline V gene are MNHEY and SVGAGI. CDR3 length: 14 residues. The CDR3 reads CASGRSSYNSPLHF. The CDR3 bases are TGTGCCAGCGGTAGAAGCTCCTATAATTCACCCCTCCACTTT.

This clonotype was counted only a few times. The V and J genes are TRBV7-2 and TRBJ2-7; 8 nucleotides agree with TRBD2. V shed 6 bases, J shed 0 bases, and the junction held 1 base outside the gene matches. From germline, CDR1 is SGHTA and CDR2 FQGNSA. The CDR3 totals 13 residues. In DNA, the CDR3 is TGTGCCAGCAGGGGGACTAGCTCCTACGAGCAGTACTTC. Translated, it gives CASRGTSSYEQYF.

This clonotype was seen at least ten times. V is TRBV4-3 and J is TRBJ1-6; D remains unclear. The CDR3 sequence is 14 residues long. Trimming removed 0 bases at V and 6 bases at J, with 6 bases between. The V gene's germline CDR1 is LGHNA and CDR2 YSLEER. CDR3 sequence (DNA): TGCGCCAGCAGCCAAGAAATCCGTAATTCACCCCTCCACTTT. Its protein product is CASSQEIRNSPLHF.

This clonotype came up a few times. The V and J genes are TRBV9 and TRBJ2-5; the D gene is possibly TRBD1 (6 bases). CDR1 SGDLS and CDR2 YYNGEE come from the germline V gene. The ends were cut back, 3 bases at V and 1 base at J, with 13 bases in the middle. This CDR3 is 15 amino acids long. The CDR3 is CASSAQTGPQETQYF. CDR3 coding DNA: TGTGCCAGCAGCGCCCAAACAGGGCCCCAAGAGACCCAGTACTTC.

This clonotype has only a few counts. The CDR3 is CSANGQGGKTGELFF. The CDR3 region has the DNA TGCAGCGCTAACGGACAGGGAGGTAAAACCGGGGAGCTGTTTTTT. This rearrangement joins TRBV29-1 to TRBJ2-2; TRBD1 matches at 8 bases. After removal of 7 bases from V and 5 bases from J, the junction contained 12 bases not matched to a gene. From germline, CDR1 is SQVTM and CDR2 ANQGSEA. This CDR3 has 15 amino acids.

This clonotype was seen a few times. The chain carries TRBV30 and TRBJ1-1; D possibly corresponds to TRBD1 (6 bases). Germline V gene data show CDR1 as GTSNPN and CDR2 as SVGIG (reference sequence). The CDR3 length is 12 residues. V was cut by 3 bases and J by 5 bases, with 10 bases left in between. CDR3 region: CAWSRGGTEAFF. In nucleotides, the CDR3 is TGTGCCTGGAGCAGGGGAGGAACTGAAGCTTTCTTT.

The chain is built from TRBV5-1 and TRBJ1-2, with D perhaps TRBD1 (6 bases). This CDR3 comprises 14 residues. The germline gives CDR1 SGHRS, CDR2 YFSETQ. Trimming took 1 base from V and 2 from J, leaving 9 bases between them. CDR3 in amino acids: CASSLSQGNYGYTF. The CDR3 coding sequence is TGCGCCAGCAGCTTGTCTCAGGGGAACTATGGCTACACCTTC.

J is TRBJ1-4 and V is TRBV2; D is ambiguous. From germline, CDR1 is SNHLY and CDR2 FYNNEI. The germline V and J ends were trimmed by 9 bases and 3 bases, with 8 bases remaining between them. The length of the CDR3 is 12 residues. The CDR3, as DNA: TGTGCCAGTTGGGAGCCTAATGAAAAACTGTTTTTT. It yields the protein CASWEPNEKLFF.

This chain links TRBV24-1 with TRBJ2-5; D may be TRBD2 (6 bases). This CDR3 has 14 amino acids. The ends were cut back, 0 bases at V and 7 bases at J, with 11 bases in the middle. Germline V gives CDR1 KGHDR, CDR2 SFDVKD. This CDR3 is CATSDLQEGPTQYF. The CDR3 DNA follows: TGTGCCACCAGTGATTTGCAGGAGGGGCCGACCCAGTACTTC.

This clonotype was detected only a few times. CDR3 nucleotide sequence: TGTGCCATCTGGGGGACAGCTAACTATGGCTACACCTTC. Amino acids: CAIWGTANYGYTF. The chain joins TRBV10-3 to TRBJ1-2; 7 bases agree with TRBD1. Germline loops: CDR1 ENHRY, CDR2 SYGVKD. V lost 8 bases and J lost 0; bases outside the gene matches: 3. This CDR3 has 13 residues.

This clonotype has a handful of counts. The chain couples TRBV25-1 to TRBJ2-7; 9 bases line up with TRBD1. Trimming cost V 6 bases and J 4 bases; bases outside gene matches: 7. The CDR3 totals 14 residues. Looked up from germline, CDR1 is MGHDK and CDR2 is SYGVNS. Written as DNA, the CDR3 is TGTGCCAGCAGGCGGGACAGGGTTCTTTACGAGCAGTACTTC. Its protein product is CASRRDRVLYEQYF.

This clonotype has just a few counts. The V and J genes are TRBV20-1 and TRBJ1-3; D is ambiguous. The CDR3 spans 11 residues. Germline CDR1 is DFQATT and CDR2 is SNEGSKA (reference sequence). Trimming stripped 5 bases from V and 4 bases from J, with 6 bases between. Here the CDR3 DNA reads TGCAGTGCTCAAGGGGGAAACACCATATATTTT. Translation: CSAQGGNTIYF.

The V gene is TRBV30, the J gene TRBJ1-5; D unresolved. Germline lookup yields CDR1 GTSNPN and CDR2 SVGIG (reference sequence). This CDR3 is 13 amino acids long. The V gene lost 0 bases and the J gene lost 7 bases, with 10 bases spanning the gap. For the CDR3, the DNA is TGTGCCTGGAGTGTACTTTGGGAACAGCCCCAGCATTTT. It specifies CAWSVLWEQPQHF.

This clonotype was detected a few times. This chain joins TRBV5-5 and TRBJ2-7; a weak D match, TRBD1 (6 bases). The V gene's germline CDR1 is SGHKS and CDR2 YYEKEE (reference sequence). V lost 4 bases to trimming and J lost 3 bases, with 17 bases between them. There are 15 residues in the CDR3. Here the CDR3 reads CASSHRDKPLYEQYV. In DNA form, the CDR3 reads TGTGCCAGCAGCCACCGGGACAAGCCCCTCTACGAGCAGTACGTC.

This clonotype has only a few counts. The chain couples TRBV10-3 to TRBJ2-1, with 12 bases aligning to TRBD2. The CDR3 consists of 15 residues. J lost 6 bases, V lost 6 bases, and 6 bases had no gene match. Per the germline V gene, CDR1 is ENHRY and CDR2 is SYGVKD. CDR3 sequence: CAIRLTSGGSNEQFF. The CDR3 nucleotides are TGTGCCATCAGGTTGACTAGCGGGGGCTCCAATGAGCAGTTCTTC.

CDR3 in DNA: TGTGCCAGCAGTGAGGTTTCGGGGGACAGCCGCTATGGCTACACCTTC. Protein: CASSEVSGDSRYGYTF. This chain joins TRBV25-1 and TRBJ1-2, with 7 bases fitting TRBD1. CDR1 is MGHDK, CDR2 SYGVNS, per germline. After removal of 3 bases from V and 4 bases from J, the junction contained 11 bases not matched to a gene. This CDR3 is built from 16 residues.

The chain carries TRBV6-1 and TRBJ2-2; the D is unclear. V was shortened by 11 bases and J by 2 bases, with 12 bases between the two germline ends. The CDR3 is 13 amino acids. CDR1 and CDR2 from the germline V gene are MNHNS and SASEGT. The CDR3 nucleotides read TGTGCCGCCGCTCTACTTAACACCGGGGAGCTGTTTTTT. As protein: CAAALLNTGELFF.

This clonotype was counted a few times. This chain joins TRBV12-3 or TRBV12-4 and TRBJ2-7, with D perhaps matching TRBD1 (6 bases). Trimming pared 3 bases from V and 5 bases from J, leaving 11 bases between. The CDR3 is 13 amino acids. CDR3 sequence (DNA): TGTGCCAGCAGTTTTAACAGGGCCAACGAGCAGTACTTC. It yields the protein CASSFNRANEQYF.